Below are 27 T cell receptor beta chains sequenced from a single sample in a study of regulatory T cells in long-lasting Graves disease. Time point defined: persistent/refractory GD, antithyroid drugs over 5 years with positive TRAb. Researchers made the TCR library from RNA that was extracted from PBMCs. The authors built TCR beta libraries using iRepertoire HTBI primers and Arm-PCR of CDR3 regions. TCRdb analysed the multiplex PCR reads with MiXCR anew, one entry per CDR3 protein. The table includes some 430,000 distinct CDR3 sequences, under 25% detected once. The source was peripheral blood mononuclear cells (PBMCs), collected when the disease was refractory, from a patient treated with antithyroid drugs. The origin of the receptors is a female donor with Graves disease.

The sample holds many counts of this clonotype. J is TRBJ1-3 and V is TRBV7-2; possible D gene TRBD1, 6 bases. Per germline, CDR1 SGHTA and CDR2 FQGNSA. The CDR3 has 15 amino acids. Trimming removed 5 bases at V and 0 bases at J, with 11 bases between. The CDR3 loop is CASSPWTDSGNTIYF. As DNA, the CDR3 is TGTGCCAGCAGCCCATGGACAGACTCTGGAAACACCATATATTTT.

This sequence joins TRBV2 and TRBJ1-5; no clear D gene. Per germline, CDR1 SNHLY and CDR2 FYNNEI. The V end lost 6 bases, the J end lost 0 bases, and 12 bases lay between the germline ends. The CDR3 sequence is 15 residues long. This CDR3 is CASSTSGNSNQPQHF. The CDR3 bases are TGTGCCAGCAGCACTTCGGGGAATAGCAATCAGCCCCAGCATTTT.

As concerns this clonotype: A clone one base away is much larger, so this may be a read error. The V gene is TRBV28, the J gene TRBJ2-7; 8 bases line up with TRBD2. The germline gives CDR1 MDHEN, CDR2 SYDVKM. The CDR3 length is 13 residues. The CDR3, as DNA: TGTGCCAGCAGTATGGGACTAGGCTACGGGCAGTACTTC. It codes for CASSMGLGYGQYF.

The chain uses TRBV7-9 and TRBJ1-5, with D possibly matching TRBD1 (5 bases). Germline CDR1 reads SEHNR; CDR2 reads FQNEAQ (reference sequence). This CDR3 is built from 14 residues. Trimming pared 3 bases from V and 5 bases from J, leaving 11 bases between. The CDR3 is CASSLGDSYQPQHF. The CDR3 region has the DNA TGTGCCAGCAGCTTGGGCGACAGTTATCAGCCCCAGCATTTT. The complete variable domain, with remaining parts taken from reference TRBV7-9 and TRBJ1-5, reads DTGVSQNPRHKITKRGQNVTFRCDPISEHNRLYWYRQTLGQGPEFLTYFQNEAQLEKSRLLSDRFSAERPKGSFSTLEIQRTEQGDSAMYLCASSLGDSYQPQHFGDGTRLSIL.

The chain joins TRBV11-2 to TRBJ2-5, with D maybe TRBD2 (7 bases). The length of the CDR3 is 16 residues. V lost 1 base and J lost 1, with 13 bases in between. From germline, CDR1 is SGHAT and CDR2 FQNNGV. The CDR3 here is CASSLVRGGPQETQYF. Here the CDR3 DNA reads TGTGCCAGCAGCTTAGTGAGGGGGGGCCCCCAAGAGACCCAGTACTTC.

This clonotype was counted a few times. The gene calls are TRBV19 and TRBJ2-7; D remains ambiguous. V lost 1 base and J 2 bases, leaving 6 bases between the germline ends. Per the germline V gene, CDR1 is LNHDA and CDR2 is SQIVND (reference sequence). The CDR3 is made up of 13 amino acids. CDR3 coding DNA: TGTGCCAGTAGTATAGTTCCCCCCTACGAGCAGTACTTC. Translating gives CASSIVPPYEQYF. The whole variable domain, remainder taken from reference TRBV19 and TRBJ2-7, is DGGITQSPKYLFRKEGQNVTLSCEQNLNHDAMYWYRQDPGQGLRLIYYSQIVNDFQKGDIAEGYSVSREKKESFPLTVTSAQKNPTAFYLCASSIVPPYEQYFGPGTRLTVT.

This clonotype was counted between two and nine times. The CDR3 loop is CASSQVVGQPQHF. The CDR3 coding sequence is TGTGCCAGCAGCCAAGTTGTGGGTCAGCCCCAGCATTTT. The V and J genes are TRBV14 and TRBJ1-5, with no clear D. V lost 1 base and J lost 6, with 7 bases in between. Germline CDR1 and CDR2: SGHDN and FVKESK. The CDR3 is 13 residues long.

This clonotype showed up just a few times. V and J are TRBV2 and TRBJ2-7; weak D call: TRBD2 (7 bases). Germline lookup yields CDR1 SNHLY and CDR2 FYNNEI. The CDR3 is made up of 15 amino acids. V shed 7 bases and J shed 0 bases, with 16 bases lying between them. CDR3 amino acids: CASKRDTVSSYEQYF. The CDR3, as DNA: TGTGCCAGCAAGCGGGACACAGTTAGCTCCTACGAGCAGTACTTC.

The chain employs TRBV7-9 and TRBJ1-1; 7 bases are shared with TRBD1. The CDR3 covers 14 residues. V was clipped by 6 bases and J by 5 bases; unmatched bases: 9. Germline V gene data show CDR1 as SEHNR and CDR2 as FQNEAQ (reference sequence). As DNA, the CDR3 is TGTGCCAGCAGGGACCTGAGGGGGCCTACTGAAGCTTTCTTT. Translation gives CASRDLRGPTEAFF.

Only a few counts were recorded for this clonotype. The rearrangement uses TRBV9 and TRBJ1-2; TRBD1 matches 10 bases. Germline loops: CDR1 SGDLS, CDR2 YYNGEE. The length of the CDR3 is 14 residues. The trim removed 3 bases at V and 5 bases at J, leaving 4 bases unmatched. The CDR3 DNA follows: TGTGCCAGCAGCGATGGGACAGGGGTGTATGGCTACACCTTC. It codes for CASSDGTGVYGYTF.

This chain links TRBV20-1 with TRBJ2-7; no reliable D call. Germline V gene data show CDR1 as DFQATT and CDR2 as SNEGSKA (reference sequence). Trimming removed 3 bases at V and 3 bases at J, with 12 bases between. There are 13 residues in the CDR3. CDR3 nucleotides: TGCAGTGCTAGCCCCAGCTGGGTCTACGAGCAGTACTTC. It encodes CSASPSWVYEQYF.

The table lists this clonotype with many counts. The rearrangement uses TRBV28 and TRBJ2-6, with a weak D call TRBD1 (5 bases). The CDR3 covers 15 residues. Germline CDR1 reads MDHEN; CDR2 reads SYDVKM. V dropped 5 bases and J dropped 0 bases, with 8 bases sitting between them. The DNA of the CDR3 is TGTGCCAGCAGTGAGGACAACTCTGGGGCCAACGTCCTGACTTTC. Protein sequence: CASSEDNSGANVLTF.

This clonotype was observed many times. V is TRBV10-3 and J is TRBJ1-1; D possibly corresponds to TRBD1 (6 bases). This CDR3 has 15 amino acids. CDR1 is ENHRY, CDR2 SYGVKD, per germline. V gave up 3 bases and J gave up 5 bases, with 16 bases separating them. The CDR3 is CAISDYTGSQTEAFF. The DNA of the CDR3 is TGTGCCATCAGTGACTATACAGGGAGTCAGACTGAAGCTTTCTTT.

This clonotype was counted at least ten times. The V call is TRBV28, the J call TRBJ2-5, with D perhaps TRBD1 (5 bases). The CDR3 is made up of 15 amino acids. The germline gives CDR1 MDHEN, CDR2 SYDVKM. Trimming removed 4 bases from V and 1 base from J, with 13 bases in between. The CDR3 is CASSSIRDSQETQYF. DNA for the CDR3: TGTGCCAGCAGTTCCATCCGCGACAGCCAAGAGACCCAGTACTTC.

Remarks on this clonotype: A much bigger clone sits one base away, suggesting this may be a read error. This chain links TRBV12-3 or TRBV12-4 with TRBJ2-2, with D possibly matching TRBD1 (5 bases). The CDR3 extends over 14 amino acids. The CDR3 nucleotides read TGTGCCAGCGGTTTAGGGGAGAACACCGGGGAGCTGTTTTTT. It is translated as CASGLGENTGELFF.

This clonotype was detected many times. The V call is TRBV19, the J call TRBJ1-4; D not certain. V was shortened by 7 bases and J by 5 bases, with 17 bases between the two germline ends. The CDR3 contains 15 residues. Germline CDR1 and CDR2: LNHDA and SQIVND (reference sequence). The CDR3 reads CASTRSWVGNEKLFF. CDR3 bases: TGTGCCAGTACGCGCTCTTGGGTTGGGAATGAAAAACTGTTTTTT.

This clonotype was detected many times. V and J are TRBV28 and TRBJ1-1; D is unclear. Trimming shortened V by 5 bases and J by 5 bases, and 18 bases separated the two germline ends. Germline lookup yields CDR1 MDHEN and CDR2 SYDVKM. This CDR3 has 15 amino acids. CDR3 nucleotides: TGTGCCAGCAGTCCCCGGACGTCCCCCGGGACTGAAGCTTTCTTT. Its translation: CASSPRTSPGTEAFF.

This clonotype was counted many times. V gene TRBV12-3 or TRBV12-4 combines with J gene TRBJ1-6, with a possible D match to TRBD1 (6 bases). CDR3 length: 15 amino acids. Trimming took off 6 bases at V and 0 bases at J, with 9 bases between the two ends. This chain's CDR3 is CASRGDNSYNSPLHF. The CDR3 DNA reads as TGTGCCAGCAGGGGGGACAACTCCTATAATTCACCCCTCCACTTT.

This clonotype was found a few times. J is TRBJ2-7 and V is TRBV10-3; TRBD1 or TRBD2 may be the D gene (5 bases each). Trimming took off 6 bases at V and 1 base at J, with 16 bases between the two ends. Germline lookup yields CDR1 ENHRY and CDR2 SYGVKD. There are 15 residues in the CDR3. CDR3 loop: CAISKGPQNSYEQYF. In nucleotides, the CDR3 is TGTGCCATCAGCAAGGGACCACAGAATTCCTACGAGCAGTACTTC.

In this sample, this clonotype turned up many times. The chain uses TRBV7-2 and TRBJ1-6; D remains unclear. Trimming pared 5 bases from V and 8 bases from J, leaving 10 bases between. This CDR3 is built from 13 residues. The germline gives CDR1 SGHTA, CDR2 FQGNSA. The CDR3 coding sequence is TGTGCCAGCAGCCTTTCGAAAGATTCACCCCTCCACTTT. Residues: CASSLSKDSPLHF.

This chain links TRBV10-3 with TRBJ1-5; D uncertain. CDR1 and CDR2 (germline): ENHRY, SYGVKD. This CDR3 has 13 amino acids. Trimming took 3 bases from V and 4 from J, leaving 7 bases between them. The CDR3 here is CAISEEGNQPQHF. In DNA, the CDR3 is TGTGCCATCAGTGAAGAAGGGAATCAGCCCCAGCATTTT.

The sample holds many counts of this clonotype. This rearrangement joins TRBV12-3 or TRBV12-4 to TRBJ1-5; possibly TRBD1 for D (5 bases). The CDR3 has 12 residues. Trimming cost V 6 bases and J 5 bases, with 8 bases left between them. DNA of the CDR3: TGTGCCAGCAGCTGGGGGGATCAGCCCCAGCATTTT. It specifies CASSWGDQPQHF.

This clonotype was recorded at least ten times. The chain couples TRBV7-8 to TRBJ1-2; TRBD1 might be the D (5 bases). Trimming cost V 4 bases and J 2 bases, with 11 bases left between them. In germline, CDR1 is SGHVS, CDR2 FQNEAQ. The CDR3 is 14 residues long. The DNA for the CDR3 is TGTGCCAGCAGCTCACAGGCGTTGAACTATGGCTACACCTTC. Its translation is CASSSQALNYGYTF.

This clonotype came up many times. The gene calls are TRBV28 and TRBJ1-5; a possible D gene is TRBD1 (6 bases). There are 17 residues in the CDR3. V was shortened by 6 bases and J by 5 bases, with 23 bases between the two germline ends. Germline V gene lookup returns CDR1 MDHEN and CDR2 SYDVKM. In nucleotides, the CDR3 is TGTGCCAGCAGCTCCCCGAGGGGAGGGGGACTCCATCAGCCCCAGCATTTT. Residues: CASSSPRGGGLHQPQHF.

This clonotype was found many times. The chain joins TRBV6-2 or TRBV6-3 to TRBJ1-1; D unresolved. Looked up from germline, CDR1 is MNHEY and CDR2 is SVGEGT. The CDR3 has 15 amino acids. The V and J ends lost 5 bases and 1 base respectively, with 14 bases between them. The CDR3 here is CASSLSGKWNTEAFF. For the CDR3, the DNA is TGTGCCAGCAGTCTATCGGGAAAGTGGAACACTGAAGCTTTCTTT.

The genes are TRBV28 and TRBJ2-3; 11 nucleotides align to TRBD2. J lost 9 bases, V lost 6 bases, and 17 bases had no gene match. The V gene's germline CDR1 is MDHEN and CDR2 SYDVKM. The CDR3 runs 17 residues. CDR3 sequence (DNA): TGTGCCAGCAGCCCAACCTACCTAGCGGGAGGAGGGCTCACGCAGTATTTT. Translation gives CASSPTYLAGGGLTQYF.

This chain connects TRBV3-1 to TRBJ1-1; D perhaps matches TRBD1 (5 bases). The germline V and J ends were trimmed by 5 bases and 1 base, with 20 bases remaining between them. The CDR3 runs to 17 residues. Germline assignment: CDR1 LGHDT and CDR2 YNNKEL (reference sequence). The CDR3 sequence: CASSAGTSSPRNTEAFF. The CDR3 DNA sequence: TGTGCCAGCAGCGCCGGGACCTCGTCCCCCAGGAACACTGAAGCTTTCTTT.